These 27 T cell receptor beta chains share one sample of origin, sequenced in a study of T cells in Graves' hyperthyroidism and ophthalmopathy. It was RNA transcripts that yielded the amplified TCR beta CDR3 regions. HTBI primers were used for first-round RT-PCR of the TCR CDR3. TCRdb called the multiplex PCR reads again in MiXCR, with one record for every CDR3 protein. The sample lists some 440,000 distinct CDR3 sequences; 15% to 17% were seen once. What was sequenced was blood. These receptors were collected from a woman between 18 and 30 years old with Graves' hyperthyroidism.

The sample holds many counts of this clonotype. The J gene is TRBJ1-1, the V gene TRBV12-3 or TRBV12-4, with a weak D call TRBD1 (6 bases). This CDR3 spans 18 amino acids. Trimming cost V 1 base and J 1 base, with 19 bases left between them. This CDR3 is CASSLVLRGLRGNTEAFF. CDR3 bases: TGTGCCAGCAGTTTAGTTCTCAGGGGCCTACGGGGGAACACTGAAGCTTTCTTT.

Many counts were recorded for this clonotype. The CDR3 sequence is CASSYSLKSNYGYTF. The CDR3 nucleotides read TGTGCCAGCAGTTACTCATTGAAGTCTAACTATGGCTACACCTTC. The V and J genes are TRBV6-5 and TRBJ1-2; unclear D gene. This CDR3 spans 15 amino acids. V was shortened by 0 bases and J by 0 bases, with 8 bases between the two germline ends. Germline CDR1 is MNHEY and CDR2 is SVGAGI.

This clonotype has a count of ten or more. The CDR3 region is CASSLRFETDGSPLHF. CDR3 bases: TGTGCCAGCAGCTTACGATTTGAGACAGATGGATCACCCCTCCACTTT. The chain has TRBV7-9 and TRBJ1-6; D might be TRBD1 (5 bases). The germline V gene has CDR1 SEHNR and CDR2 FQNEAQ (reference sequence). The CDR3 has 16 amino acids. The V end was cut by 2 bases, the J end by 10 bases, with 18 bases between. Supplemented by reference TRBV7-9 and TRBJ1-6, the full variable domain reads DTGVSQNPRHKITKRGQNVTFRCDPISEHNRLYWYRQTLGQGPEFLTYFQNEAQLEKSRLLSDRFSAERPKGSFSTLEIQRTEQGDSAMYLCASSLRFETDGSPLHFGNGTRLTVT.

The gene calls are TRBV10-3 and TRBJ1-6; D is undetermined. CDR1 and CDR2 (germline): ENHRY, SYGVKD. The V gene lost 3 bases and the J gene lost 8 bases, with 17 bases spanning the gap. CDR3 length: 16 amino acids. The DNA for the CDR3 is TGTGCCATCAGTGACGTAGCAGCAGGTGGGGATTCACCCCTCCACTTT. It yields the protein CAISDVAAGGDSPLHF.

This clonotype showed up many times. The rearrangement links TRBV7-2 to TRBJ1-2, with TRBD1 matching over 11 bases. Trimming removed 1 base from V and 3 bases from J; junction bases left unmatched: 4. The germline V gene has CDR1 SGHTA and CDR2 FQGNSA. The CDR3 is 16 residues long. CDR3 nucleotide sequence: TGTGCCAGCAGCTTAGTTGGGACAGGGGGGCACTATGGCTACACCTTC. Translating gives CASSLVGTGGHYGYTF.

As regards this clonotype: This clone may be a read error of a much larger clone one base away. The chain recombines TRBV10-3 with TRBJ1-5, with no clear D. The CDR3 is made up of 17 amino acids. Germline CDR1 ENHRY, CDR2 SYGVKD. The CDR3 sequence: CAISEGNSGVSNQLQHF. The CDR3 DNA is TGTGCCATCAGTGAAGGGAACTCCGGCGTAAGCAATCAGCTCCAGCATTTT.

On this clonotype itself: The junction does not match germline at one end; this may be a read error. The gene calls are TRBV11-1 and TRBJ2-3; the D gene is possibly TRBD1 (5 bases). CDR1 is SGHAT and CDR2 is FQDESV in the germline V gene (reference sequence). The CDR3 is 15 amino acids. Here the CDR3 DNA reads TGTGCCAGCAGTTCCCTAAGCTTGGGCACAGGTACGCAGTATTTT. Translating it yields CASSSLSLGTGTQYF. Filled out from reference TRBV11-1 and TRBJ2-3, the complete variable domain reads EAEVAQSPRYKITEKSQAVAFWCDPISGHATLYWYRQILGQGPELLVQFQDESVVDDSQLPKDRFSAERLKGVDSTLKIQPAELGDSAMYLCASSSLSLGTGTQYFGPGTRLTVL.

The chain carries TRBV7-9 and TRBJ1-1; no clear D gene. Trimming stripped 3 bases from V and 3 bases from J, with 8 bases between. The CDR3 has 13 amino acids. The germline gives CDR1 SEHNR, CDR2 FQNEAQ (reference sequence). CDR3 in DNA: TGTGCCAGCAGCTTTTTTCGGGACACTGAAGCTTTCTTT. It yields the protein CASSFFRDTEAFF.

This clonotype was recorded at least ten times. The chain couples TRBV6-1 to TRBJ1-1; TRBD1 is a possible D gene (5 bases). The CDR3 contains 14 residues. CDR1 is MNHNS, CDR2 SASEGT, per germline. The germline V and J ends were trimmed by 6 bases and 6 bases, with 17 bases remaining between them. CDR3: CASSFYDRGPEAFF. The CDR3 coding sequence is TGTGCCAGCAGCTTTTACGATAGGGGTCCTGAAGCTTTCTTT.

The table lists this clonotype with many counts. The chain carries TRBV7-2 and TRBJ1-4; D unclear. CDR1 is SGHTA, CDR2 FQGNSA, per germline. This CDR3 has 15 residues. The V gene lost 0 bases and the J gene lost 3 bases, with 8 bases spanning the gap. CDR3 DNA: TGTGCCAGCAGCTTAGCCCCGGACCCTAATGAAAAACTGTTTTTT. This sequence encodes CASSLAPDPNEKLFF.

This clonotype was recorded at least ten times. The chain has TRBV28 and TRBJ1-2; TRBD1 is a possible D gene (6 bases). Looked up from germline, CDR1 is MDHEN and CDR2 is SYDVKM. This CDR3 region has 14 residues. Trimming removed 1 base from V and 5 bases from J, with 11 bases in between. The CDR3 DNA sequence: TGTGCCAGCAGTTTATCCCGGGGGCTTTATGGCTACACCTTC. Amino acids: CASSLSRGLYGYTF.

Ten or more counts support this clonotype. The CDR3 DNA is TGTGCCAGCAGCAGTCAACCCCCGGGACTAATCTACAATGAGCAGTTCTTC. Amino acids: CASSSQPPGLIYNEQFF. V gene TRBV6-2 or TRBV6-3 combines with J gene TRBJ2-1; 7 bases agree with TRBD2. Trimming cost V 6 bases and J 3 bases; bases outside gene matches: 14. Germline assignment: CDR1 MNHEY and CDR2 SVGEGT. The CDR3 has 17 amino acids.

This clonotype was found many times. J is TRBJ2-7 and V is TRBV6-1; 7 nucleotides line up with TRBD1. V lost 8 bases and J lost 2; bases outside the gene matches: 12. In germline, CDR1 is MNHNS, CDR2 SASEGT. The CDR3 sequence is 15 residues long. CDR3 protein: CASAKAPGGTYEQYF. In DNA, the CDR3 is TGTGCCAGCGCAAAAGCCCCAGGGGGTACCTACGAGCAGTACTTC.

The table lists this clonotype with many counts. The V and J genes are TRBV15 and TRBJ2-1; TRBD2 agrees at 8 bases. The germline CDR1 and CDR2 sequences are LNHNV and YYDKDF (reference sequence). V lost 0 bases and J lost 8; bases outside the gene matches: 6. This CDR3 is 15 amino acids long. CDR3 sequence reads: CATSRDPAGEYEQFF. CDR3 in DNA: TGTGCCACCAGCAGAGATCCAGCGGGAGAATATGAGCAGTTCTTC.

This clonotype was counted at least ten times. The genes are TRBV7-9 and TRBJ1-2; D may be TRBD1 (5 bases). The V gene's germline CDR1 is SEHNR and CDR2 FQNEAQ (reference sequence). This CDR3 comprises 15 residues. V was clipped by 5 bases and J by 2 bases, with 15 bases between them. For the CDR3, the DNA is TGTGCCAGCAGCGACGAGGACGGGGGAAACTATGGCTACACCTTC. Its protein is CASSDEDGGNYGYTF.

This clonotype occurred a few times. CDR3 DNA: TGCAGTGCTAGCAGGGAGGGTCACACCTTC. Amino acid sequence: CSASREGHTF. V gene TRBV20-1 combines with J gene TRBJ1-2; tentative D call: TRBD1 (5 bases). The germline V gene has CDR1 DFQATT and CDR2 SNEGSKA (reference sequence). This CDR3 region has 10 residues. Trimming took 3 bases from V and 12 from J, leaving 11 bases between them.

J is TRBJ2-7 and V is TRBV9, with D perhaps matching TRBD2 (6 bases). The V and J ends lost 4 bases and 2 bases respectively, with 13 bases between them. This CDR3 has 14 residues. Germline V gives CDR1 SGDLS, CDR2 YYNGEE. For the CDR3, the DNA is TGTGCCAGCAGCCCATCCTGGGGGGCCTACGAGCAGTACTTC. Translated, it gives CASSPSWGAYEQYF.

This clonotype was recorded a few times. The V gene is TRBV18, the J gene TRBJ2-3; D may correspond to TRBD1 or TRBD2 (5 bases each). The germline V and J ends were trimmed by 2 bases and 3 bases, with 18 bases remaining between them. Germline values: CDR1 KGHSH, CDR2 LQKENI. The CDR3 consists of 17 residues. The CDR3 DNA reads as TGTGCCAGCTCACCAAGGGGAGCAGGTGTGGAGACAGATACGCAGTATTTT. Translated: CASSPRGAGVETDTQYF.

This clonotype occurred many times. The CDR3 here is CASSFGRYEQYF. The CDR3 DNA sequence: TGTGCCAGCAGTTTCGGGCGGTACGAGCAGTACTTC. The chain links TRBV6-1 to TRBJ2-7; D call uncertain. Trimming shortened V by 5 bases and J by 4 bases, and 9 bases separated the two germline ends. CDR3 length: 12 residues. The germline CDR1 and CDR2 sequences are MNHNS and SASEGT.

The CDR3 coding sequence is TGTGCCAGCAGTTGTTCCGACAGGGCCAGGAGGAACACTGAAGCTTTCTTT. Translating gives CASSCSDRARRNTEAFF. The gene calls are TRBV27 and TRBJ1-1; 7 positions agree with TRBD1. Germline CDR1 MNHEY, CDR2 SMNVEV (reference sequence). CDR3 length: 17 amino acids. Trimming at V came to 4 bases and at J to 1 base, leaving 12 bases not matched to a gene.

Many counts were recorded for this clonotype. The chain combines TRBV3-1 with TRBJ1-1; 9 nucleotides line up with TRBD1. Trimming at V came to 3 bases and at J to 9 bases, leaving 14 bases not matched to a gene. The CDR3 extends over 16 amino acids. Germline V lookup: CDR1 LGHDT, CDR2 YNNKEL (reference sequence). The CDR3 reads CASSHIPGQGAPKAFF. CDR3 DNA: TGTGCCAGCAGCCATATACCGGGACAGGGCGCGCCGAAAGCTTTCTTT.

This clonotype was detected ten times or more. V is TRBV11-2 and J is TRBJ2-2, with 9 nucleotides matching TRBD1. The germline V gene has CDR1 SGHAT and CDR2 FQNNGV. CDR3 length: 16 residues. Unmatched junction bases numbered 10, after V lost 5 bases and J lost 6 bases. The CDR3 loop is CASSIGQGRLPGELFF. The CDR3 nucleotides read TGTGCCAGCAGCATCGGACAGGGGAGGCTCCCCGGGGAGCTGTTTTTT. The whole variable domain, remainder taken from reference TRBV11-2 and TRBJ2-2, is EAGVAQSPRYKIIEKRQSVAFWCNPISGHATLYWYQQILGQGPKLLIQFQNNGVVDDSQLPKDRFSAERLKGVDSTLKIQPAKLEDSAVYLCASSIGQGRLPGELFFGEGSRLTVL.

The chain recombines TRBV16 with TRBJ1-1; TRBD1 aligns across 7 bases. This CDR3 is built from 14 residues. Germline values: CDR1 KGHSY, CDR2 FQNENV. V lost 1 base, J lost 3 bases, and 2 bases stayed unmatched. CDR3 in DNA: TGTGCCAGCAGCCAATTTCAGGGGGACACTGAAGCTTTCTTT. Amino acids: CASSQFQGDTEAFF.

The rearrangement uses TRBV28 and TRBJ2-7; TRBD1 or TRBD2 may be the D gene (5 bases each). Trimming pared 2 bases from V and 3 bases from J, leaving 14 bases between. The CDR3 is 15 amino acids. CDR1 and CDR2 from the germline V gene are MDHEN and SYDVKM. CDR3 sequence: CASSLRGPGFYEQYF. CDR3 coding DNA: TGTGCCAGCAGTTTAAGGGGTCCGGGGTTCTACGAGCAGTACTTC.

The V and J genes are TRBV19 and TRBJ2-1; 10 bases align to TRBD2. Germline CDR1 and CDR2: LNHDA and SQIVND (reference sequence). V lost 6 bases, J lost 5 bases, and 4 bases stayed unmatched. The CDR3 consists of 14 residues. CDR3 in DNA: TGTGCCAGTAGGGGGACTAGCGCCGACAATGAGCAGTTCTTC. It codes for CASRGTSADNEQFF.

The CDR3: CASRARGGRGTEAFF. The CDR3 DNA reads TGTGCCAGTAGAGCCAGGGGAGGGAGAGGCACTGAAGCTTTCTTT. The chain couples TRBV19 to TRBJ1-1; possibly TRBD1 for D (6 bases). CDR3 size: 15 residues. Germline assignment: CDR1 LNHDA and CDR2 SQIVND (reference sequence). V gave up 6 bases and J gave up 4 bases, with 18 bases separating them.

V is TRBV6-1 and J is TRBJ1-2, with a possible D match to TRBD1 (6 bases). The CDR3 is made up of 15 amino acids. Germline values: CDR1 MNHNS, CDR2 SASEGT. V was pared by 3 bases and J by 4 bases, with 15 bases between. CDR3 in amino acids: CASSDAAGQSYGYTF. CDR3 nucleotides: TGTGCCAGCAGTGACGCGGCTGGACAGTCCTATGGCTACACCTTC.